This TCR beta chain comes out of a study of blood T cell repertoires in COVID-19 (dated by TCRdb to the early 2020s). Concerning the study at large: The collaborator samples originated in the United States, Italy and Spain and spanned the acute and convalescent phases of COVID-19. The material from the prospective study consisted of cDNA or gDNA derived from T cells, B-cell-depleted T cells, or PBMCs. Nearly every sample came with metadata listing a de-identified subject ID, COVID-19 status, age in years and sex. The dataset comprised deeply sampled blood TCRbeta repertoires from subjects exposed to, actively infected with, or recovered from COVID-19. Samples were obtained from the ongoing ImmuneRACE study (first 160 participants) and from 1,254 subjects provided by 6 global collaborators. The repertoires were released in a freely available public database meant as a resource for research on the immune response to SARS-CoV-2. Where available, HLA class I and class II types were taken from metadata supplied by the sample provider and were not determined by assay-based typing. Points the paper makes about the study in general: How much clinical and demographic metadata was included differed by source and by participant, and the metadata was provided uncurated.

Whole blood was collected in K2EDTA tubes by collaborating institutions according to the institutions' own protocols. For TCRbeta analysis, collaborators shipped samples in one of three forms: frozen whole blood, isolated PBMCs, or DNA extracted from either of those sample types. TCRbeta CDR3 regions were amplified from genomic DNA using the immunoSEQ Assay, a bias-controlled multiplex PCR. As for how the authors treated the data: Within the assay, amplification of reference gene primers was used to estimate how many nucleated cells each sample contained. Sequence reads were collapsed and filtered to measure the absolute abundance of every unique TCRbeta CDR3 rearrangement. For each sample, productive Simpson clonality was calculated by taking the square root of Simpson's diversity index across productive rearrangements. The table was pulled from immuneACCESS by TCRdb, which kept in-frame rearrangements only. Such tables lose some clones; where checked, under half of the loss comes from unresolved V genes, and the rest has no known cause. The V and J calls and clone size were taken over from that table, and D and trimming were inferred from the DNA. The sample has some 69,000 clones on record, approximately 75% of them singletons. The ten largest clones capture approximately 45% of the sample.

A distance of 13 bases separates the germline ends of V and J, which lose 9 bases and 1 base respectively. From its cysteine to its phenylalanine, the CDR3 spans 14 amino acids. Kept here is only the CDR3 DNA, which spans 42 bases and is read in frame from base 1. Based on the germline V gene, the CDR1 and CDR2 sequences are MDHEN and SYDVKM. As to this clone: Its antigen remains unidentified. It has no much larger one-base neighbor in the sample; base qualities were not kept.

The sample taken for sequencing was peripheral blood. The TCR originated in a human donor in a cohort sampled during active COVID-19. The V and J segments used are TRBV28 and TRBJ1-5, with no confidently assigned D gene. The CDR3 loop reads CASRRGQSNQPQHF. The sequence in DNA is TGTGCCAGTAGACGGGGTCAAAGCAATCAGCCCCAGCATTTT. When the CDR3 is completed using the reference TRBV28 and TRBJ1-5 genes on either side, the full variable domain is DVKVTQSSRYLVKRTGEKVFLECVQDMDHENMFWYRQDPGLGLRLIYFSYDVKMKEKGDIPEGYSVSREKKERFSLILESASTNQTSMYLCASRRGQSNQPQHFGDGTRLSIL.